The subject of this entry is one T cell receptor (beta chain). Libraries were prepared by immunoSEQ multiplex PCR; TCRdb keeps only in-frame clonotypes and omits some of them. The table includes 200,000 to 250,000 clones, 80% to 90% detected once. This record belongs to a study of blood T cell repertoires in COVID-19. Study information: Sample material is recorded as cDNA or gDNA derived from T cells, B-cell-depleted T cells, or PBMCs.

Germline CDR1 and CDR2: KGHSH and LQKENI. The CDR3 runs 15 residues. With 2 bases removed from V and 2 bases from J, the gap between germline ends came to 12 bases. This rearrangement joins TRBV18 to TRBJ1-2; D is unclear. Sample: peripheral blood. The origin of this receptor is a man aged 45 to 65 with acute or convalescent COVID-19. The CDR3 spells CASSPRSNPNYGYTF. The CDR3 bases are TGTGCCAGCTCACCAAGGAGTAACCCCAACTATGGCTACACCTTC. Looking up the rest from reference TRBV18 and TRBJ1-2 gives the full variable domain: NAGVMQNPRHLVRRRGQEARLRCSPMKGHSHVYWYRQLPEEGLKFMVYLQKENIIDESGMPKERFSAEFPKEGPSILRIQQVVRGDSAAYFCASSPRSNPNYGYTFGSGTRLTVV.